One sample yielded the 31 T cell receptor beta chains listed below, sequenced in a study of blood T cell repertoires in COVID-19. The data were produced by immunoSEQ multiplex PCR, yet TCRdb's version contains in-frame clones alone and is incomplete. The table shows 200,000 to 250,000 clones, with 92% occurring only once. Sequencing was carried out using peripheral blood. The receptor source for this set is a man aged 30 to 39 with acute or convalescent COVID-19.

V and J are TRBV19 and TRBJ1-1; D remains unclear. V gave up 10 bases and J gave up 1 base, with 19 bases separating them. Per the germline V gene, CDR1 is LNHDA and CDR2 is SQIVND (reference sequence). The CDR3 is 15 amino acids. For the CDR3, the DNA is TGTGCCATCACTAGGGTGGCAGGAGGGAACACTGAAGCTTTCTTT. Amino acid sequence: CAITRVAGGNTEAFF.

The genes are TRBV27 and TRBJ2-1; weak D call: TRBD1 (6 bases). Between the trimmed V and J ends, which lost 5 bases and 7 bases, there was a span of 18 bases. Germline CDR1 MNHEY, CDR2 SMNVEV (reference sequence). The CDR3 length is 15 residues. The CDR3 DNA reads TGTGCCAGCAGTCCACTCAGGACAGAAGGAAATGAGCAGTTCTTC. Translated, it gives CASSPLRTEGNEQFF.

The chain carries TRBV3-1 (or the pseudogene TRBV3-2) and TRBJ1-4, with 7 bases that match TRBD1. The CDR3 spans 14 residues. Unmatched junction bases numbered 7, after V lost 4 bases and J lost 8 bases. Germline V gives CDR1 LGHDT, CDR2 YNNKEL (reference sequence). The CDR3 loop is CASSLTGSIEKLFF. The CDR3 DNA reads TGTGCCAGCAGCCTGACAGGGTCTATCGAAAAACTGTTTTTT.

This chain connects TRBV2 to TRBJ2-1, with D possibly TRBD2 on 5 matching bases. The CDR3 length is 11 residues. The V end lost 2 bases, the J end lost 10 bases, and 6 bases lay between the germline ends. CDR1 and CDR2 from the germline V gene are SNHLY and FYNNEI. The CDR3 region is CASSETGEQFF. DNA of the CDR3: TGTGCCAGCAGTGAAACGGGGGAGCAGTTCTTC.

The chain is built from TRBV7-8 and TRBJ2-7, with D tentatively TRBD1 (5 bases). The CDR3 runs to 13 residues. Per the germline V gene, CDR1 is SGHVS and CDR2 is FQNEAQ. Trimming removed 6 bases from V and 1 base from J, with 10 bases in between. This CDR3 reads CASRQRGSYEQYF. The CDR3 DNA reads TGTGCCAGCAGACAAAGGGGATCCTACGAGCAGTACTTC.

The CDR3 sequence is CASSQQGSTDTQYF. CDR3 bases: TGTGCCAGCTCACAGCAGGGAAGCACAGATACGCAGTATTTT. This sequence joins TRBV18 and TRBJ2-3; maybe TRBD1 (5 bases). Germline V lookup: CDR1 KGHSH, CDR2 LQKENI. V lost 4 bases, J lost 0 bases, and 8 bases lay in between. CDR3 length: 14 residues.

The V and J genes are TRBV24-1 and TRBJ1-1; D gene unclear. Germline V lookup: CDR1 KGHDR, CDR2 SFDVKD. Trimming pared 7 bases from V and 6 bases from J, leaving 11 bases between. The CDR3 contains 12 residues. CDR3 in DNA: TGTGCCACCAGAGATAGCGGGGCTGAAGCTTTCTTT. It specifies CATRDSGAEAFF.

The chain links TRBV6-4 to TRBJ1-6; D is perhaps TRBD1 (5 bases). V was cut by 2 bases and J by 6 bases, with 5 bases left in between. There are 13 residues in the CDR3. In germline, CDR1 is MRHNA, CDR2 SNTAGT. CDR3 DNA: TGTGCCAGCAGTGACAGGGGTAATTCACCCCTCCACTTT. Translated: CASSDRGNSPLHF.

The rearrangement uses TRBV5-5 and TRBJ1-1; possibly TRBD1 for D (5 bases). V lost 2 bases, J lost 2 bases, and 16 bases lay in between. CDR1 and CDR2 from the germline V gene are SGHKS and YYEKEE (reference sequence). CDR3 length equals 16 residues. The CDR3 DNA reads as TGTGCCAGCAGCTTCTACCCCAAGGGACTAAACACTGAAGCTTTCTTT. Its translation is CASSFYPKGLNTEAFF.

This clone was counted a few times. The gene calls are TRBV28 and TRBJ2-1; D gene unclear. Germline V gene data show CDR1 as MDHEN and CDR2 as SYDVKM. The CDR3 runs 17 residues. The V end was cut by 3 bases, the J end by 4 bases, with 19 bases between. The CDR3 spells CASSFPAASTEYNEQFF. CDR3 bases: TGTGCCAGCAGTTTCCCCGCGGCTAGTACGGAGTACAATGAGCAGTTCTTC.

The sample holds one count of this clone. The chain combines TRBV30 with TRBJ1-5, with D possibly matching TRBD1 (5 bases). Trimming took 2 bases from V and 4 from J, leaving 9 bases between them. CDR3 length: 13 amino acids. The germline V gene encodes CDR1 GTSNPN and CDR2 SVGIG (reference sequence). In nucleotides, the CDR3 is TGTGCCTGGAGTCGGGGGTTTAATCAGCCCCAGCATTTT. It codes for CAWSRGFNQPQHF.

The CDR3 nucleotides are TGTGCCACCAGCAGCCGGACAGGGGGGCGAGGCGAGCAGTACTTC. Its translation is CATSSRTGGRGEQYF. The chain links TRBV15 to TRBJ2-7; 10 nucleotides match TRBD1. After removal of 3 bases from V and 6 bases from J, the junction contained 8 bases not matched to a gene. The germline V gene encodes CDR1 LNHNV and CDR2 YYDKDF (reference sequence). The CDR3 spans 15 residues.

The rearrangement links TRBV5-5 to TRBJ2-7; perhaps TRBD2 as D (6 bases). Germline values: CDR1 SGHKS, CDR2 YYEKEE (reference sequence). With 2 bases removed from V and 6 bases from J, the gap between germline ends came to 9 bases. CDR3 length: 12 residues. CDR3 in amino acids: CASSFGGGEQYF. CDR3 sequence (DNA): TGTGCCAGCAGCTTCGGGGGAGGCGAGCAGTACTTC.

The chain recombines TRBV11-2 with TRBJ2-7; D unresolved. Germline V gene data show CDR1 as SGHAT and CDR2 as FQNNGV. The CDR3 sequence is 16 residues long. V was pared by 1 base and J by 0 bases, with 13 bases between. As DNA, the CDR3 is TGTGCCAGCAGCTTAGTTCTCGCTGGCAGCTCCTACGAGCAGTACTTC. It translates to CASSLVLAGSSYEQYF.

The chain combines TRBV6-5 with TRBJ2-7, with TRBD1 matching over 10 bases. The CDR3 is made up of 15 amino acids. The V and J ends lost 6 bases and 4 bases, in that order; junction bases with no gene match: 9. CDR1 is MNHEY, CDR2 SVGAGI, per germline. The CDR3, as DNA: TGTGCCAGCAGACTACAGTGGGGACAGGGGTACGAGCAGTACTTC. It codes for CASRLQWGQGYEQYF.

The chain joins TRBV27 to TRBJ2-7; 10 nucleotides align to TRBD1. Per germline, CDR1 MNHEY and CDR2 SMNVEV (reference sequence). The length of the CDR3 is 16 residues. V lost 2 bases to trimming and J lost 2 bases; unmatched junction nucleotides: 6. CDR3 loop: CASSLGTGATTYEQYF. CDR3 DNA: TGTGCCAGCAGTTTAGGGACAGGGGCAACAACCTACGAGCAGTACTTC.

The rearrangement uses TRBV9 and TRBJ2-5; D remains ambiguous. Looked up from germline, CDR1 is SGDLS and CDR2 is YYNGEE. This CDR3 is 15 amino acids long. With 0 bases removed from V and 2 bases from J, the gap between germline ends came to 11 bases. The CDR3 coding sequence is TGTGCCAGCAGCGTAGCCCCTAACTCACAAGAGACCCAGTACTTC. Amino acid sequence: CASSVAPNSQETQYF.

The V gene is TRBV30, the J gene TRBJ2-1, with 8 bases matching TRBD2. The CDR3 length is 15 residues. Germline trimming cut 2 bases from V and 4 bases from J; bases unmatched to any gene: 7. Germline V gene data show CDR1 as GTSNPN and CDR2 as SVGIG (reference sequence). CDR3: CAWSLAGFLYNEQFF. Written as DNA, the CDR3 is TGTGCCTGGAGTCTAGCGGGTTTCCTTTACAATGAGCAGTTCTTC.

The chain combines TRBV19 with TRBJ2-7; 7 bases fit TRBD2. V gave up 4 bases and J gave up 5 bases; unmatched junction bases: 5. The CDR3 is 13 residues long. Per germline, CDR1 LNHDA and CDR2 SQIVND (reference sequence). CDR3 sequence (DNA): TGTGCCAGTAGTAGAGCGGGAATCGACGAGCAGTACTTC. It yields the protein CASSRAGIDEQYF.

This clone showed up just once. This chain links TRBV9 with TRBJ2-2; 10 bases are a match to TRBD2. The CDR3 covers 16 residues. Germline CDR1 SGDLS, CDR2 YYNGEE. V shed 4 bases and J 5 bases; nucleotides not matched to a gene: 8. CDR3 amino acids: CASSPLAGDMTGELFF. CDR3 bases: TGTGCCAGCAGCCCGCTAGCGGGAGATATGACCGGGGAGCTGTTTTTT.

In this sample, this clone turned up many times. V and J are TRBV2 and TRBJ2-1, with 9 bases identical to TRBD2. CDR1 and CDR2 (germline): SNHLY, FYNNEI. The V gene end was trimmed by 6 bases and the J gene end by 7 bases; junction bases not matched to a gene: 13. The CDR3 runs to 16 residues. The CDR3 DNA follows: TGTGCCAGCAGCCCAAGGAGTCTAGCGGGATCGAATGAGCAGTTCTTC. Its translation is CASSPRSLAGSNEQFF.

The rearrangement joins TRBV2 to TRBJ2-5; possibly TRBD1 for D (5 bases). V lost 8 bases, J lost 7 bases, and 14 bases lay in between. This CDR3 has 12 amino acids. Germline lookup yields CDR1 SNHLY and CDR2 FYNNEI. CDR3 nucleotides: TGTGCCAGCGGACAACAAATGCGGACCCAGTACTTC. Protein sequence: CASGQQMRTQYF.

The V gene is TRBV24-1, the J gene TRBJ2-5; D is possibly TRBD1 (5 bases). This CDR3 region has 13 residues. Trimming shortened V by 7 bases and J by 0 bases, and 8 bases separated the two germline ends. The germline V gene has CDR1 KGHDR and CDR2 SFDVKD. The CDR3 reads CATRDSYQETQYF. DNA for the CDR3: TGTGCCACCAGAGACAGCTACCAAGAGACCCAGTACTTC.

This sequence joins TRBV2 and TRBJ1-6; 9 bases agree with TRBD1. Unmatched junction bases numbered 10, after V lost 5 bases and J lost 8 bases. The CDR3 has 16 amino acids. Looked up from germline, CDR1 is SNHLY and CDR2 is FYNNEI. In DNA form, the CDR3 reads TGTGCCAGCAGTATCAGACAGGGGGATTTGGATTCACCCCTCCACTTT. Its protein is CASSIRQGDLDSPLHF.

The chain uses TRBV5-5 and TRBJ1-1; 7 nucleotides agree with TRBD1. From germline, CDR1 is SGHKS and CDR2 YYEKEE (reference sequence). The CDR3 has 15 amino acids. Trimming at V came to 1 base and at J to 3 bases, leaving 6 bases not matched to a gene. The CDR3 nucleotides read TGTGCCAGCAGCTTGCAGGCTCAGGGGGACACTGAAGCTTTCTTT. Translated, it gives CASSLQAQGDTEAFF.

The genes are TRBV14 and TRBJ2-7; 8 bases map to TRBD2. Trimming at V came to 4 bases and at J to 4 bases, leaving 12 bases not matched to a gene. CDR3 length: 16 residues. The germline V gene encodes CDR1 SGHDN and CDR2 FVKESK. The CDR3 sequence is CASSLRISSGPYEQYF. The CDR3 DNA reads TGTGCCAGCAGCCTACGTATTTCTAGCGGGCCGTACGAGCAGTACTTC.

This CDR3 is CASSLVPGLEDTQYF. The DNA of the CDR3 is TGCGCCAGCAGCTTGGTACCAGGGTTGGAAGATACGCAGTATTTT. V gene TRBV5-1 combines with J gene TRBJ2-3; tentative D call: TRBD1 (5 bases). The germline gives CDR1 SGHRS, CDR2 YFSETQ. The CDR3 extends over 15 amino acids. V lost 0 bases and J lost 5, with 13 bases in between.

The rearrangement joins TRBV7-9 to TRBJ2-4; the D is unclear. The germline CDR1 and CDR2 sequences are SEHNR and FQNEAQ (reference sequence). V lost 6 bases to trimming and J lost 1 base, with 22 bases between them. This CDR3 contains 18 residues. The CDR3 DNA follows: TGTGCCAGCAGACCTGCCTATACAGTGGATTGGGCCAAAAACATTCAGTACTTC. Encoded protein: CASRPAYTVDWAKNIQYF.

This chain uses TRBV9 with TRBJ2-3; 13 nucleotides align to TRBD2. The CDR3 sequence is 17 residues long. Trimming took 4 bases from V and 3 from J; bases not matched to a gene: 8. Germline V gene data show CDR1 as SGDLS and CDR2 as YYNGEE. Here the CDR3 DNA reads TGTGCCAGCAGCCTCGGACTAGCGGGGGCCCCGACAGATACGCAGTATTTT. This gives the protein CASSLGLAGAPTDTQYF.

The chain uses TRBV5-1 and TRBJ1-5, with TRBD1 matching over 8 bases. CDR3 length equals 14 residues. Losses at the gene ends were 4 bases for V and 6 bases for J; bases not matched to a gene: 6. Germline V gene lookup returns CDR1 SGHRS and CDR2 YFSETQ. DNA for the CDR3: TGCGCCAGCAGCACCGGACAGGGTAGTCAGCCCCAGCATTTT. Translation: CASSTGQGSQPQHF.

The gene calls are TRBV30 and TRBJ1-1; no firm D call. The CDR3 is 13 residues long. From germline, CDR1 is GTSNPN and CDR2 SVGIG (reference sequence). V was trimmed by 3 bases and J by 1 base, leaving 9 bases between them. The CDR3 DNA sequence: TGTGCCTGGAGAAATGGCCCGAACACTGAAGCTTTCTTT. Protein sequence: CAWRNGPNTEAFF.